A selection of T cell receptor beta chains follows, all from one sample in a study of molecular identifiers for immune sequencing clone quantification. Each CDR3 protein gets one entry after TCRdb re-called the PCR reads with MiXCR. The table includes 70,000 to 90,000 distinct CDR3 sequences, around 20% detected once. The sample consisted of naive CD8+ T cells from blood, with Jurkat cell RNA spiked in. All receptors come from a human donor in good health. Some libraries in this study had Jurkat cell RNA spiked in. The CDR3 runs from the conserved cysteine through the conserved F or W. D genes are given only for firm matches.

>TRBV30|NA
CAWSVTGAQPQHF
>TRBV2|NA
CASSEAGRGTYEQYF
>TRBV19|NA
CASSISRRGNQPQHF
>TRBV29-1|TRBD1
CSRRPTGSGTEAFF
>TRBV12-3/TRBV12-4|TRBD1
CASRPGTGVQETQYF
>TRBV27|TRBD2
CASSFWGGSYEQYF
>TRBV5-6|NA
CASSPLGSYEQYF
>TRBV5-6|NA
CASSRISYEQYF
>TRBV3-1|TRBD1
CASATGTGVPEAFF
>TRBV4-3|TRBD2
CASSQDWTSGSTDTQYF
>TRBV3-1|TRBD1
CASSQEWTGPPPRNEQFF
>TRBV7-9|NA
CASSPGHYEQYF
>TRBV4-3|NA
CASSTTLGLISGANVLTF
>TRBV6-2/TRBV6-3|NA
CASSSPGRSYERYF
>TRBV27|NA
CASRTNTGELFF
>TRBV7-2|NA
CASSLGFGGLNTGELFF
>TRBV13|NA
CASSASSTGNEQYF
>TRBV6-2/TRBV6-3|NA
CASSPRTDTYEQYF
>TRBV5-4|NA
CASSFSQGYEQYF
>TRBV29-1|NA
CSVVGGIMDNEQFF
>TRBV5-1|NA
CASSLGQVGQETQYF
>TRBV29-1|TRBD2
CSVDGLAGGTSTDTQYF
>TRBV15|NA
CATSRSWGDQPQHF
>TRBV30|NA
CAWSGLSLWEQYF
>TRBV5-4|TRBD1
CASSSGTVPYEQYF
>TRBV6-5|TRBD1
CASSSGTASYEQYF
>TRBV13|NA
CASSSQPGLSTDTQYF
>TRBV7-9|TRBD2
CASSPPGRTYEQYF
>TRBV5-6|NA
CASTPSSYEQYF
>TRBV11-2|NA
CASSHPSDSSDTDNEQFF
>TRBV19|NA
CASSTGHRELFF
>TRBV5-1|NA
CASSGGSSPLHF
>TRBV6-5|TRBD2
CASSYPSGDQETQYF
>TRBV28|TRBD2
CASSSGPAGIIADTQYF
>TRBV5-1|NA
CASSLEGWSTDTQYF
>TRBV19|TRBD1
CASSEDRNTPEAFF
>TRBV12-3/TRBV12-4|TRBD2
CASSLTSGGAETQYF
>TRBV29-1|NA
CSVDRHTDTQYF
>TRBV4-3|NA
CASSQDRVFGELFF
>TRBV27|NA
CASSFRGIGYEQYF
>TRBV20-1|TRBD1
CSAREMDRGRNGYTF
>TRBV7-8|NA
CASSGDSGEKLFF
>TRBV7-2|NA
CASSEAQGTFYEQYF